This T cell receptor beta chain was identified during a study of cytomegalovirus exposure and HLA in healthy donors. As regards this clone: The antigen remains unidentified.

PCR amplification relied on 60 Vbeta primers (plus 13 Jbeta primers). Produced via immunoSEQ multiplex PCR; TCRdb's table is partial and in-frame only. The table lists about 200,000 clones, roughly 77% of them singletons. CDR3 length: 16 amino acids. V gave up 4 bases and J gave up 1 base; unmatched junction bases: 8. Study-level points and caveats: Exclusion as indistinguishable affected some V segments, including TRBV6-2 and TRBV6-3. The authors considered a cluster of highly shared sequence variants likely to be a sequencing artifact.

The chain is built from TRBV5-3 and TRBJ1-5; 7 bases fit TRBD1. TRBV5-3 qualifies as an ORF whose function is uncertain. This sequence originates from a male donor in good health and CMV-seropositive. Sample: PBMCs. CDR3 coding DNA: TGTGCCAGAAGCATATCACAGGGGAAGAGCAATCAGCCCCAGCATTTT. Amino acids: CARSISQGKSNQPQHF.